This TCR beta chain emerged from a study of regulatory T cells in long-lasting Graves disease. Overall study results and limits: Those with persistent Graves' had less TCR diversity than newly diagnosed patients.

Arm-PCR of CDR3 regions with iRepertoire HTBI primers generated TCR beta libraries. TCRdb reanalysed the multiplex PCR reads using MiXCR and keeps one entry per CDR3 protein. The profile shows around 420,000 distinct CDR3 sequences, approximately 16% of them singletons. Per germline, CDR1 DFQATT and CDR2 SNEGSKA (reference sequence). The CDR3 consists of 16 residues. J gave up 2 bases and V 6 bases, and 9 bases lay outside the gene matches. Time point described: newly diagnosed GD, antithyroid drugs for less than 3 months. The authors made the TCR library using RNA they extracted from PBMCs. In its sample, this clonotype was seen a few times. The antigen is undetermined. These data were likewise used in another study, on T cells in Graves' hyperthyroidism and ophthalmopathy. That investigation notes: Blood also carried most thyroid clonotypes expanded above 0.001.

The sequencing used peripheral blood mononuclear cells (PBMCs), collected at new diagnosis, from a patient treated with antithyroid drugs. The TCR comes from a woman aged 40-49 years with Graves disease. The chain uses TRBV20-1 and TRBJ2-1; TRBD2 matches 11 bases. The CDR3 sequence: CSALGTSGTTYNEQFF. The CDR3 coding sequence is TGCAGTGCCCTCGGGACTAGCGGAACCACCTACAATGAGCAGTTCTTC.